The 28 T cell receptor beta chains below all came from one sample that was sequenced in a study of cytomegalovirus exposure and HLA in healthy donors (dated by TCRdb to 2015 to 2018). The library was built by means of the immunoSEQ multiplex PCR assay. In its TCRdb copy, this immuneACCESS table keeps in-frame sequences only and misses some clones. Where compared with another copy, unresolved V genes explain less than half of these, and the others have no known cause. A total of about 280,000 clones appear in this sample, around nine tenths of them only once. The top ten clonotypes cover approximately 0.94% of the sample. Sample: PBMCs. The receptors originated from a woman under 30 in good health and CMV-seronegative.

The chain employs TRBV28 and TRBJ1-2; TRBD1 matches 8 bases. Germline V gives CDR1 MDHEN, CDR2 SYDVKM. After removal of 7 bases from V and 1 base from J, the junction contained 11 bases not matched to a gene. The length of the CDR3 is 16 residues. The CDR3 loop reads CASTSLGTGFNYGYTF. The CDR3 DNA reads as TGTGCCAGCACTTCCCTTGGGACAGGATTTAACTATGGCTACACCTTC.

V and J are TRBV19 and TRBJ2-7, with D maybe TRBD2 (6 bases). CDR3 length: 15 residues. Germline V CDR1 and CDR2: LNHDA, SQIVND (reference sequence). The ends were cut back, 0 bases at V and 2 bases at J, with 11 bases in the middle. This CDR3 reads CASSIDREATYEQYF. The DNA of the CDR3 is TGTGCCAGTAGTATAGACAGGGAGGCTACCTACGAGCAGTACTTC.

The chain has TRBV5-1 and TRBJ2-6; D is unclear. Trimming pared 7 bases from V and 0 bases from J, leaving 5 bases between. Germline V gene data show CDR1 as SGHRS and CDR2 as YFSETQ. CDR3 length: 13 amino acids. CDR3 sequence (DNA): TGCGCCAGCCGACTCTCTGGGGCCAACGTCCTGACTTTC. Translated: CASRLSGANVLTF.

The chain is built from TRBV28 and TRBJ1-5; D is undetermined. This CDR3 contains 12 residues. Per the germline V gene, CDR1 is MDHEN and CDR2 is SYDVKM. V shed 8 bases and J shed 4 bases, with 9 bases lying between them. CDR3 region: CASQTINQPQHF. CDR3 DNA sequence: TGTGCCAGCCAAACTATAAATCAGCCCCAGCATTTT.

In this sample, this clone turned up once. The V gene is TRBV10-1, the J gene TRBJ2-7; D not resolved. Germline V CDR1 and CDR2: WNHNN, SYGVQD (reference sequence). This CDR3 is built from 14 residues. Trimming removed 6 bases from V and 6 bases from J, with 18 bases in between. The CDR3: CASSAGSLRGEQYF. CDR3 coding DNA: TGCGCCAGCAGCGCCGGCAGTCTGAGAGGCGAGCAGTACTTC.

The J gene is TRBJ2-7, the V gene TRBV9; TRBD2 matches at 8 bases. Germline lookup yields CDR1 SGDLS and CDR2 YYNGEE. J was trimmed by 6 bases and V by 2 bases; bases with no gene match: 4. The CDR3 loop spans 13 amino acids. The chain's CDR3 is CASSVASGREQYF. CDR3 nucleotide sequence: TGTGCCAGCAGCGTGGCTAGCGGGCGCGAGCAGTACTTC.

J is TRBJ2-7 and V is TRBV4-3; the match to TRBD2 covers 13 bases. V was pared by 2 bases and J by 5 bases, with 9 bases of the junction left unmatched. In germline, CDR1 is LGHNA, CDR2 YSLEER. The CDR3 spans 17 residues. CDR3 protein: CASSQQLTSGRAHEQYF. The CDR3 DNA is TGCGCCAGCAGCCAACAACTAACTAGCGGGAGGGCCCACGAGCAGTACTTC.

V gene TRBV27 combines with J gene TRBJ1-1, with TRBD1 matching over 7 bases. V dropped 1 base and J dropped 0; count of bases not matched to a gene: 5. Germline CDR1 reads MNHEY; CDR2 reads SMNVEV (reference sequence). The CDR3 sequence is 16 residues long. CDR3 sequence reads: CASSLLPGGMNTEAFF. In DNA, the CDR3 is TGTGCCAGCAGTTTATTGCCAGGGGGGATGAACACTGAAGCTTTCTTT.

J is TRBJ2-7 and V is TRBV2; 9 bases align to TRBD2. Germline lookup yields CDR1 SNHLY and CDR2 FYNNEI. CDR3 size: 15 residues. The trim removed 1 base at V and 4 bases at J, leaving 5 bases unmatched. CDR3 DNA: TGTGCCAGCAGTGAAGAGGTAGCGGGAGCGTACGAGCAGTACTTC. Protein: CASSEEVAGAYEQYF.

This chain uses TRBV4-1 with TRBJ1-4; tentatively, D is TRBD1 (6 bases). The CDR3 extends over 13 amino acids. The V end lost 3 bases, the J end lost 7 bases, and 9 bases lay between the germline ends. Germline assignment: CDR1 MGHRA and CDR2 YSYEKL. CDR3 coding DNA: TGCGCCAGCAGCCAGGGGGCCGGTGAAAAACTGTTTTTT. The encoded protein is CASSQGAGEKLFF.

The CDR3 protein is CASSYRGSDEQYF. In DNA, the CDR3 is TGTGCCAGTAGTTACAGGGGATCGGACGAGCAGTACTTC. V and J are TRBV19 and TRBJ2-7; TRBD1 aligns across 7 bases. This CDR3 has 13 residues. Trimming cost V 5 bases and J 5 bases; bases outside gene matches: 6. Germline CDR1 reads LNHDA; CDR2 reads SQIVND (reference sequence).

The chain combines TRBV6-1 with TRBJ2-1; 10 bases align to TRBD2. The CDR3 is 14 residues long. Germline assignment: CDR1 MNHNS and CDR2 SASEGT. J gave up 9 bases and V 7 bases, and 9 bases lay outside the gene matches. CDR3 nucleotides: TGTGCCAGCATTCTCAGCGGGAGGGCGGGTGAGCAGTTCTTC. Amino acids: CASILSGRAGEQFF.

The V call is TRBV27, the J call TRBJ2-6; 7 nucleotides align to TRBD1. V shed 6 bases and J 1 base; nucleotides not matched to a gene: 12. CDR1 and CDR2 from the germline V gene are MNHEY and SMNVEV (reference sequence). This CDR3 has 18 amino acids. CDR3 residues: CASRFQTGLYSGANVLTF. CDR3 bases: TGTGCCAGCAGGTTCCAGACAGGGTTGTATTCTGGGGCCAACGTCCTGACTTTC.

V and J are TRBV28 and TRBJ2-3; 7 nucleotides align to TRBD1. Germline-derived CDR1 and CDR2 are MDHEN and SYDVKM. The V gene end was trimmed by 10 bases and the J gene end by 2 bases; junction bases not matched to a gene: 9. CDR3 length: 14 residues. The CDR3 coding sequence is TGTGCCACCAAGGACAGGACCCCCACAGATACGCAGTATTTT. Protein: CATKDRTPTDTQYF.

The V and J genes are TRBV29-1 and TRBJ2-2; tentative D call: TRBD2 (5 bases). This CDR3 spans 14 amino acids. Germline V lookup: CDR1 SQVTM, CDR2 ANQGSEA. The DNA for the CDR3 is TGCTCCGGAGGTTCGGTCGCGAACACCGGGGAGCTGTTTTTT. Residues: CSGGSVANTGELFF.

The chain is built from TRBV5-4 and TRBJ1-4, with D tentatively TRBD1 (5 bases). Germline values: CDR1 SGHNT, CDR2 YYREEE (reference sequence). Trimming cost V 2 bases and J 4 bases, with 9 bases left between them. The CDR3 consists of 14 residues. CDR3 residues: CASSFGAINEKLFF. CDR3 bases: TGTGCCAGCAGCTTTGGGGCCATTAATGAAAAACTGTTTTTT.

This clone turned up a few times. The rearrangement links TRBV4-1 to TRBJ1-6; tentative D call: TRBD1 (6 bases). The CDR3 length is 14 residues. From germline, CDR1 is MGHRA and CDR2 YSYEKL. The V end was cut by 4 bases, the J end by 10 bases, with 14 bases between. CDR3 nucleotide sequence: TGCGCCAGCAGCCCCACAGGGATGGGATCACCCCTCCACTTT. Translation: CASSPTGMGSPLHF.

This clone is a singleton in its sample. The rearrangement uses TRBV4-2 and TRBJ2-7; 11 nucleotides align to TRBD2. Per germline, CDR1 LGHNA and CDR2 YNFKEQ. CDR3 length: 16 residues. V was pared by 2 bases and J by 7 bases, with 10 bases of the junction left unmatched. The CDR3 loop reads CASSQFELAGAGEQYF. The DNA of the CDR3 is TGTGCCAGCAGCCAATTTGAACTAGCGGGAGCGGGGGAGCAGTACTTC.

This clone was observed a handful of times. V usage is TRBV14 and J usage is TRBJ2-7; maybe TRBD1 (7 bases). Trimming cost V 4 bases and J 2 bases, with 18 bases left between them. The CDR3 totals 16 residues. Germline lookup yields CDR1 SGHDN and CDR2 FVKESK. CDR3 coding DNA: TGTGCCAGCAGCCGCGGGGTAAACAGGGGAACCTACGAGCAGTACTTC. The encoded protein is CASSRGVNRGTYEQYF.

This clone was detected once. This chain joins TRBV2 and TRBJ2-7, with TRBD2 identical over 16 bases. CDR1 is SNHLY and CDR2 is FYNNEI in the germline V gene. This CDR3 is 16 amino acids long. After removal of 6 bases from V and 0 bases from J, the junction contained 2 bases not matched to a gene. In DNA, the CDR3 is TGTGCCAGCAGAGGGACTAGCGGGAGGGCCTCCTACGAGCAGTACTTC. Translated: CASRGTSGRASYEQYF.

V and J are TRBV5-4 and TRBJ2-3; TRBD2 aligns across 14 bases. V shed 2 bases, J shed 6 bases, and the junction held 2 bases outside the gene matches. There are 15 residues in the CDR3. The germline CDR1 and CDR2 sequences are SGHNT and YYREEE (reference sequence). CDR3 nucleotide sequence: TGTGCCAGCAGCTTCGGGACTAGCGGGAGTGATACGCAGTATTTT. Its translation: CASSFGTSGSDTQYF.

The chain is built from TRBV29-1 and TRBJ1-2; D is ambiguous. CDR1 is SQVTM and CDR2 is ANQGSEA in the germline V gene. The CDR3 is made up of 11 amino acids. Trimming took off 2 bases at V and 7 bases at J, with 8 bases between the two ends. CDR3 DNA sequence: TGCAGCGTTGAACGAGGATTTGGCTACACCTTC. Translation gives CSVERGFGYTF.

This chain links TRBV4-2 with TRBJ2-7, with 8 bases identical to TRBD2. The CDR3 sequence is 16 residues long. The V segment lost 0 bases and the J segment 7 bases; nucleotides outside the gene matches: 11. Germline-derived CDR1 and CDR2 are LGHNA and YNFKEQ. Here the CDR3 reads CASSQDLTSGNMEQYF. Written as DNA, the CDR3 is TGTGCCAGCAGCCAAGATTTAACTAGCGGCAACATGGAGCAGTACTTC.

This clone was observed a handful of times. V and J are TRBV5-4 and TRBJ2-7; D is unclear. Germline V gives CDR1 SGHNT, CDR2 YYREEE (reference sequence). The ends were cut back, 4 bases at V and 0 bases at J, with 14 bases in the middle. The CDR3 has 15 amino acids. The CDR3 sequence is CASSPAPRGSYEQYF. DNA for the CDR3: TGTGCCAGCAGCCCCGCCCCTCGAGGCTCCTACGAGCAGTACTTC.

This chain joins TRBV28 and TRBJ1-2; TRBD1 is a possible D gene (5 bases). CDR3 length: 14 residues. Germline values: CDR1 MDHEN, CDR2 SYDVKM. The V end was cut by 5 bases, the J end by 2 bases, with 12 bases between. The CDR3 region has the DNA TGTGCCAGCAGTCCCCCTCGGGGGAACTATGGCTACACCTTC. This codes for CASSPPRGNYGYTF.

In DNA, the CDR3 is TGTGCCAGCAGCGATACGGGAGCCGAGATCTACGAGCAGTACTTC. It specifies CASSDTGAEIYEQYF. The chain recombines TRBV6-5 with TRBJ2-7; possibly TRBD2 for D (6 bases). Germline CDR1 MNHEY, CDR2 SVGAGI. V was trimmed by 6 bases and J by 3 bases, leaving 18 bases between them. CDR3 size: 15 residues.

The chain is built from TRBV10-1 and TRBJ2-7; D possibly corresponds to TRBD2 (6 bases). Germline V lookup: CDR1 WNHNN, CDR2 SYGVQD (reference sequence). The V and J ends lost 8 bases and 7 bases respectively, with 12 bases between them. The CDR3 totals 11 residues. The CDR3 sequence is CASVFGGEQYF. The CDR3 region has the DNA TGCGCCAGCGTTTTCGGGGGAGAGCAGTACTTC.

The chain joins TRBV11-2 to TRBJ2-1; TRBD2 might be the D (6 bases). Germline-derived CDR1 and CDR2 are SGHAT and FQNNGV. The CDR3 length is 16 residues. The V gene lost 5 bases and the J gene lost 6 bases, with 20 bases spanning the gap. The CDR3 spells CASSRESWLGGNEQFF. The CDR3 DNA reads as TGTGCCAGCAGCCGAGAAAGCTGGTTGGGAGGCAATGAGCAGTTCTTC.